Below are 17 T cell receptor beta chains sequenced from a single sample in a study of OX40 agonist ivuxolimab in advanced cancers. This table comes from immunoSEQ multiplex PCR, and its TCRdb copy is limited to in-frame clones, with some not included. This table has roughly 20,000 clones, roughly 83% appearing once. The sequenced sample was CD4+ or CD8+ T cells sorted from blood, obtained in a trial of the OX40 agonist ivuxolimab. These receptors all stem from an adult with an advanced solid tumor such as melanoma, head and neck, liver or kidney cancer.

The gene calls are TRBV18 and TRBJ1-5; 7 bases line up with TRBD1. V lost 3 bases to trimming and J lost 7 bases; unmatched junction nucleotides: 9. Germline V gives CDR1 KGHSH, CDR2 LQKENI. The CDR3 has 15 residues. The CDR3 nucleotides are TGTGCCAGCTCACCTATTTCAGGGGGGAAGCAGCCCCAGCATTTT. This gives the protein CASSPISGGKQPQHF.

This clone was recorded once. V gene TRBV7-2 combines with J gene TRBJ1-3; a possible D gene is TRBD1 (5 bases). The CDR3 totals 14 residues. Germline CDR1 is SGHTA and CDR2 is FQGNSA. The germline V and J ends were trimmed by 6 bases and 2 bases, with 11 bases remaining between them. The CDR3 sequence: CASSYWGAGNTIYF. The CDR3 DNA reads TGTGCCAGCAGTTATTGGGGGGCTGGAAACACCATATATTTT.

The CDR3 DNA reads TGTGCCACCAGCAGAGCCCGGACAGGCGCCTACGAGCAGTACTTC. Translating it yields CATSRARTGAYEQYF. This chain joins TRBV15 and TRBJ2-7, with 7 positions matching TRBD1. Trimming cost V 1 base and J 2 bases; bases outside gene matches: 5. The CDR3 loop spans 15 amino acids. Germline V gives CDR1 LNHNV, CDR2 YYDKDF (reference sequence).

This chain joins TRBV6-1 and TRBJ1-5, with D unclear. Germline values: CDR1 MNHNS, CDR2 SASEGT. The CDR3 extends over 13 amino acids. The ends were cut back, 4 bases at V and 8 bases at J, with 12 bases in the middle. CDR3 sequence reads: CASSGVPWEPQHF. CDR3 nucleotide sequence: TGTGCCAGCAGTGGAGTCCCGTGGGAGCCCCAGCATTTT.

This chain uses TRBV14 with TRBJ1-2; TRBD1 aligns across 7 bases. Trimming at V came to 0 bases and at J to 2 bases, leaving 15 bases not matched to a gene. This CDR3 is built from 19 residues. The V gene's germline CDR1 is SGHDN and CDR2 FVKESK. CDR3 residues: CASSQDYRDRVVRNYGYTF. The CDR3 nucleotides are TGTGCCAGCAGCCAAGATTATAGAGACAGGGTGGTTAGAAACTATGGCTACACCTTC.

The gene calls are TRBV29-1 and TRBJ2-7, with 14 bases that match TRBD2. This CDR3 is built from 15 residues. Looked up from germline, CDR1 is SQVTM and CDR2 is ANQGSEA. The V segment lost 8 bases and the J segment 0 bases; nucleotides outside the gene matches: 6. In DNA form, the CDR3 reads TGCAGCTCGACTAGCGGGGGGGCGCCCTCCTACGAGCAGTACTTC. It encodes CSSTSGGAPSYEQYF.

This clone was seen a few times. The V call is TRBV6-1, the J call TRBJ1-5; D might be TRBD1 (5 bases). With 6 bases removed from V and 4 bases from J, the gap between germline ends came to 10 bases. The CDR3 is made up of 13 amino acids. Germline V CDR1 and CDR2: MNHNS, SASEGT. CDR3 nucleotides: TGTGCCAGCAGGCGGGACGGAAATCAGCCCCAGCATTTT. Its translation is CASRRDGNQPQHF.

The J gene is TRBJ2-7, the V gene TRBV19, with 8 nucleotides matching TRBD2. This CDR3 contains 15 residues. Germline lookup yields CDR1 LNHDA and CDR2 SQIVND (reference sequence). Germline trimming cut 6 bases from V and 5 bases from J; bases unmatched to any gene: 12. In DNA form, the CDR3 reads TGTGCCAGTAGGGCCGGGGGGGGCTTCTCGAACGAGCAGTACTTC. Translating gives CASRAGGGFSNEQYF.

This clone was counted between two and nine times. The chain couples TRBV10-1 to TRBJ2-1, with 8 bases aligning to TRBD2. This CDR3 has 16 residues. Germline CDR1 WNHNN, CDR2 SYGVQD (reference sequence). Unmatched junction bases numbered 8, after V lost 3 bases and J lost 4 bases. The CDR3 spells CASSERASGLYNEQFF. The CDR3 region has the DNA TGCGCCAGCAGTGAACGCGCTAGCGGGCTTTACAATGAGCAGTTCTTC.

The chain is built from TRBV7-2 and TRBJ2-7; the match to TRBD2 covers 11 bases. Germline V lookup: CDR1 SGHTA, CDR2 FQGNSA. V lost 7 bases and J lost 0; bases outside the gene matches: 11. This CDR3 is built from 17 residues. CDR3 nucleotide sequence: TGTGCCAGCATGGGTAGCGGGAGGGTTGCAAGCTCCTACGAGCAGTACTTC. Protein sequence: CASMGSGRVASSYEQYF.

This chain joins TRBV7-3 and TRBJ2-1; 7 positions match TRBD2. This CDR3 contains 15 residues. Germline CDR1 is SGHTA and CDR2 is FQGTGA. V dropped 5 bases and J dropped 2; count of bases not matched to a gene: 6. The CDR3 DNA follows: TGTGCCAGCAGCGGCAGCCTAGCGGCCTACAATGAGCAGTTCTTC. It translates to CASSGSLAAYNEQFF.

The rearrangement uses TRBV5-6 and TRBJ1-2; TRBD1 aligns across 7 bases. CDR1 and CDR2 (germline): SGHDT, YYEEEE. This CDR3 spans 14 amino acids. V lost 5 bases, J lost 8 bases, and 12 bases stayed unmatched. Written as DNA, the CDR3 is TGTGCCAGCAGTCCACCCAGACAGGGTAGCGGCTACACCTTC. Translation: CASSPPRQGSGYTF.

On this clone: An end of the junction does not agree with germline; a read error may underlie this. The chain links TRBV7-9 to TRBJ2-6, with unresolved D. Germline loops: CDR1 SEHNR, CDR2 FQNEAQ (reference sequence). The CDR3 has 18 amino acids. In DNA, the CDR3 is TGTGCCAGCAGCTGTTCCAAATACCAGACAAAGTCGGGCCAACGTCCTGACTTC. Translated, it gives CASSCSKYQTKSGQRPDF.

The chain links TRBV7-2 to TRBJ1-3; no firm D call. The ends were cut back, 5 bases at V and 0 bases at J, with 8 bases in the middle. The CDR3 totals 14 residues. CDR1 is SGHTA, CDR2 FQGNSA, per germline. The CDR3 DNA reads as TGTGCCAGCAGCCAGACTAACTCTGGAAACACCATATATTTT. The encoded protein is CASSQTNSGNTIYF. Based on the CDR3 plus reference TRBV7-2 and TRBJ1-3, the full variable domain is GAGVSQSPSNKVTEKGKDVELRCDPISGHTALYWYRQSLGQGLEFLIYFQGNSAPDKSGLPSDRFSAERTGGSVSTLTIQRTQQEDSAVYLCASSQTNSGNTIYFGEGSWLTVV.

This sequence joins TRBV4-2 and TRBJ2-7, with 12 bases fitting TRBD1. Losses at the gene ends were 1 base for V and 5 bases for J; bases not matched to a gene: 15. The germline V gene has CDR1 LGHNA and CDR2 YNFKEQ. This CDR3 is built from 19 residues. The CDR3 region is CASSQVYGPPGQGANEQYF. The CDR3, as DNA: TGTGCCAGCAGCCAAGTCTACGGACCTCCGGGACAGGGGGCGAACGAGCAGTACTTC.

This clone was observed once. The chain carries TRBV27 and TRBJ1-2; possible D gene TRBD1, 5 bases. The CDR3 covers 14 residues. V was pared by 2 bases and J by 1 base, with 8 bases between. Germline V gene sequence: CDR1 MNHEY, CDR2 SMNVEV (reference sequence). The CDR3 sequence: CASSLTGVNYGYTF. DNA of the CDR3: TGTGCCAGCAGTTTAACAGGAGTTAACTATGGCTACACCTTC.

V is TRBV14 and J is TRBJ2-1; either TRBD1 or TRBD2 may supply D (5 bases each). Germline V gene sequence: CDR1 SGHDN, CDR2 FVKESK. The CDR3 length is 17 residues. V shed 8 bases and J shed 0 bases, with 20 bases lying between them. The CDR3 DNA sequence: TGTGCCAGCTCCCCCCCAAGAGGGGCAAGCTCCTACAATGAGCAGTTCTTC. Its translation: CASSPPRGASSYNEQFF.